These T cell receptor beta chains were read from a single sample in a study of Graves' ophthalmopathy and Graves' hyperthyroidism. TCRdb passed the multiplex PCR reads through MiXCR, listing each CDR3 protein once. The sample lists about 25,000 distinct CDR3 sequences, approximately 48% occurring once. The sample taken for sequencing was peripheral blood. These receptors were collected from an adult woman with stable Graves' hyperthyroidism. CDR3s include the opening cysteine and the closing phenylalanine or tryptophan. D genes are given only for firm matches.

d_call j_call v_call cdr3_aa
- TRBJ1-5 TRBV9 CASSPGTPFEHF
- TRBJ2-3 TRBV12-3/TRBV12-4 CASSSVTRGEQYF
- TRBJ1-1 TRBV12-3/TRBV12-4 CASSSGDQASF
TRBD2 TRBJ2-5 TRBV7-2 CASSQRGGRGGTQYF
- TRBJ2-2 TRBV20-1 CSARLRENTGELFF
TRBD2 TRBJ2-7 TRBV7-9 CASSRSSGRGTYEQYF
TRBD1 TRBJ1-6 TRBV2 CASSGDRGYHNSPLHF
TRBD1 TRBJ2-3 TRBV9 CASSDGQGQYF
- TRBJ1-5 TRBV19 CASSSWVEEYSNQPQHF
TRBD2 TRBJ2-1 TRBV6-5 CATGLAGDEQFF
TRBD1 TRBJ1-5 TRBV27 CASSFDRDSNQPQHF
- TRBJ2-3 TRBV20-1 CSASRGTDTQYF
- TRBJ1-4 TRBV20-1 CSARETSGSYNEKLFF
TRBD2 TRBJ2-5 TRBV19 CASSIRALAGGGETQYF
TRBD2 TRBJ2-1 TRBV4-2 CASSQAGTSASYEQFF
TRBD2 TRBJ2-2 TRBV19 CATGGGLGEMFF
- TRBJ1-2 TRBV12-3/TRBV12-4 CASSFRTNYGYTF
TRBD2 TRBJ2-2 TRBV10-3 CAITSGESPGELFF
- TRBJ2-5 TRBV27 CASSYWEEETQYF
- TRBJ2-6 TRBV7-6 CASSPDRPGANVLTF
TRBD2 TRBJ2-7 TRBV19 CATHSDRLGTSGSYEQYF
- TRBJ1-6 TRBV12-3/TRBV12-4 CASSSAGGNSPLHF
- TRBJ1-4 TRBV9 CASSKGLNEKLFF
- TRBJ2-5 TRBV5-5 CASSRRSMDFQETQYF
TRBD2 TRBJ2-7 TRBV15 CATSRGLAGVAYEQYF
- TRBJ2-7 TRBV20-1 CSARPTDILTYEQYF
- TRBJ2-1 TRBV10-3 CAISYSDVYNEQFF
- TRBJ1-4 TRBV7-2 CASSARREEGKLFF
- TRBJ1-6 TRBV6-1 CASKTRNSPLHF
- TRBJ1-4 TRBV2 CADSEGKYGGPNERLFF
- TRBJ2-6 TRBV6-1 CASRLESSGANVLTF
TRBD2 TRBJ2-1 TRBV5-5 CASSLQLAGSTSYNEQFF
- TRBJ1-6 TRBV15 CATSRLEDSPLHF
- TRBJ2-7 TRBV20-1 CSARASSYEQYF
TRBD1 TRBJ2-5 TRBV30 CAWGQGLETQYF
- TRBJ1-4 TRBV5-1 CASSLGGGSEKLFF
- TRBJ2-2 TRBV5-1 CASSLGQESTGELFF
- TRBJ2-5 TRBV19 CASKGYSGETQYF